The clone carrying this TCR beta chain has a handful of counts. The data originate from a study of human T cells and chemical hapten exposure. Looked up from germline, CDR1 is MGHRA and CDR2 is YSYEKL. This CDR3 is built from 14 residues. The ends were cut back, 3 bases at V and 6 bases at J, with 14 bases in the middle. Time point given: patch test 2, 6 weeks after DPC sensitization. Treatment given: therapeutic diphenylcyclopropenone sensitization with weekly scalp DPC. Using its own MiXCR run on the RACE reads, TCRdb lists one record per CDR3 protein. The repertoire holds some 100,000 distinct CDR3 sequences, approximately 9.3% seen once, with about 2% in the top ten.

The chain joins TRBV4-1 to TRBJ1-1; perhaps TRBD1 as D (6 bases). The sequence derives from a woman in her thirties or forties with alopecia areata. Some clones in this sample may be carry-over from other donors' samples. This material consisted of whole blood, taken in connection with sensitization to the hapten diphenylcyclopropenone (DPC). The CDR3 DNA reads as TGCGCCAGCAGCCAGGCTATTGGGGGCGCTGAAGCTTTCTTT. It is translated as CASSQAIGGAEAFF.